The entry below gives a single TCR beta chain sequence along with its context. Its antigen is not yet known. No much larger clone exists at a distance of one base, and base qualities are not known. This specimen comes from a study of T cells in Graves' hyperthyroidism and ophthalmopathy (dated by TCRdb to 2018 to 2020). Broadly, across the study: A discovery cohort of roughly 100 patients, approximately 45 with Graves' ophthalmopathy and 55 to 60 with stable Graves' hyperthyroidism, was used to find distinguishing TCR V-J signatures. Prospective prediction of ophthalmopathy was tested in an independent validation cohort of 18 to 20 hyperthyroidism patients and 17 patients who later progressed to ophthalmopathy. The 90 or so discovery patients were randomly split 7:3 into training and test sets. In about 6 Graves' hyperthyroidism patients, the study also compared T-cell repertoires from thyroid tissue with T-cell repertoires from blood. Once sampling was done, hyperthyroidism patients were given methimazole at a starting dose of 30 mg daily, whereas ophthalmopathy patients were given high-dose intravenous methylprednisolone. The paper describes TCR Vbeta CDR3 sequencing of about 140 peripheral blood samples, made up of some 40 ophthalmopathy patients, around 78 hyperthyroidism patients and 17 progressor patients.

A distance of 21 bases separates the germline ends of V and J, which lose 6 bases and 1 base respectively. The germline V gene supplies CDR1 ENHRY and CDR2 SYGVKD. Its CDR3 holds 17 amino acids, cysteine through phenylalanine. The kept DNA is CDR3 alone, 51 bases in frame from the first base. Amplification of TCR beta CDR3 regions was carried out from RNA transcripts. The first round of RT-PCR for the TCR CDR3 was performed with the HTBI primer set and the Qiagen OneStep RT-PCR kit. Libraries were constructed in a second round of multiplex PCR, after which size selection and purification were carried out. Sequencing of the libraries was done on an Illumina HiSeq2000 using paired-end 100 bp reads. The study's processing was this. SOAPnuke was used to process the raw data, throwing out any read that contained adapters or uncalled bases, had a mean Phred below 15, or lacked an exact constant-primer or identifier match. COPE v1.2.5 was used to merge high-quality paired reads, and clonotypes were defined as unique nucleotide sequences. MiTCR v1.1 was used to align clonotypes to the IMGT TRBV, TRBD and TRBJ reference segments. The analysis included only V-J combinations with a frequency above 0.0001, which together covered approximately 99% of the repertoires. The TCS score was defined as F50 (clonal expansion) divided by E x V (chaos), with BLOSUM62-based TCRdist calculated between CDR3 peptides within each V-J. Welch's t-statistics and random forest reduced 514 V-J features to 13, which were used in a naive Bayes classifier (R e1071). Thyroid-blood repertoire similarity was quantified with the Morisita-Horn index. TCRdb reran the public reads through fastp at Q25 and MiXCR, keeping productive beta chains. Entries are consolidated by CDR3 protein sequence, retaining the most common genes and DNA. In this record, the V and J calls reflect TCRdb's handling and not the investigators' own analysis. Here the sample has fewer than 750,000 distinct CDR3 sequences; about 43% occur a single time. The leading ten clones occupy around 8% of the sample.

Broad study findings and their caveats: Most expanded thyroid clonotypes (frequency above 0.001) were also found in blood, which suggests that blood repertoires may mirror thyroid immune responses. Sample size was not statistically predetermined, and investigators were not blinded to group allocation. In cross-validation, a model built on a 13 V-J signature told ophthalmopathy apart from stable hyperthyroidism with over 85% sensitivity and approximately 81% specificity, and in testing the same model reached 80%/75%. During validation, the model predicted progression to ophthalmopathy a median of approximately 6 months ahead of onset, with around 71% sensitivity and roughly 72% specificity.

Graves' hyperthyroidism was defined as stable when no progression to ophthalmopathy occurred over 18 months of follow-up. Hyperthyroidism patients were aged 18 to 65 years and newly diagnosed, with disease duration of less than 2 months. Exclusion was applied to patients with uncontrolled infections, other autoimmune diseases, pregnancy or lactation. Clinical symptoms, serum thyroxine and TRAb, thyroid ultrasound, and orbital computed tomography formed the basis for the diagnoses. Total RNA was extracted using Trizol reagent, and RNA quality was assessed on an Agilent 2100 Bioanalyzer. The source material was peripheral blood or thyroid tissue (not recorded which). The rearranged chain carries TRBV10-3 and TRBJ1-1; TRBD1 is perhaps the D gene, given 6 matching bases. The TCR comes from a woman under 30 with Graves' hyperthyroidism. Here the CDR3 is given as CAIRRGGINFANTEAFF. Here is the DNA: TGTGCCATCAGGCGCGGGGGCATAAATTTTGCGAACACTGAAGCTTTCTTT.